A selection of T cell receptor beta chains follows, all from one sample in a study of OX40 agonist ivuxolimab in advanced cancers. TCRdb keeps only in-frame clones here, not all; method: immunoSEQ multiplex PCR. This table holds nearly 45,000 clones, 80% found once. Sequencing used CD4+ or CD8+ T cells sorted from blood, obtained in a trial of the OX40 agonist ivuxolimab. The receptor set was obtained from an adult with an advanced solid tumor such as melanoma, head and neck, liver or kidney cancer. Each CDR3 is given with its conserved first and last residue. A D gene is named only where the DNA matches it firmly.

v_call,j_call,d_call,cdr3_aa,cdr3_nt
TRBV5-1,TRBJ2-7,TRBD1,CASSTRQGPIYEQYF,TGCGCCAGCAGCACTCGACAGGGGCCAATCTACGAGCAGTACTTC
TRBV7-7,TRBJ2-1,NA,CASSFGKVSEQFF,TGTGCTAGCAGCTTTGGAAAAGTCAGTGAGCAGTTCTTC
TRBV6-5,TRBJ2-3,NA,CASSPYLSDTQYF,TGTGCCAGCAGTCCGTACTTATCAGATACGCAGTATTTT
TRBV5-1,TRBJ2-2,TRBD1,CASVDSGGFGELFF,TGCGCCAGCGTAGATTCAGGGGGCTTCGGGGAGCTGTTTTTT
TRBV19,TRBJ2-7,TRBD2,CASSIVPSGNYEQYF,TGTGCCAGTAGTATCGTACCTAGCGGGAATTACGAGCAGTACTTC
TRBV12-5,TRBJ2-7,NA,CASGLDRQAYEQYF,TGTGCTAGTGGTTTGGATCGACAAGCCTACGAGCAGTACTTC
TRBV10-3,TRBJ1-1,TRBD1,CAIRRTGDTEAFF,TGTGCCATCAGGCGGACAGGGGACACTGAAGCTTTCTTT
TRBV6-5,TRBJ2-3,NA,CASRGGTSKIDTQYF,TGTGCCAGCAGAGGGGGAACTAGCAAGATAGATACGCAGTATTTT
TRBV4-2,TRBJ1-3,NA,CASSPPGGASGNTIYF,TGTGCCAGCAGCCCACCCGGGGGGGCCTCTGGAAACACCATATATTTT
TRBV21-1,TRBJ2-1,NA,CASSIGTSGRYNEQFF,TGTGCCAGCAGCATCGGGACTAGCGGGAGATACAATGAGCAGTTCTTC